One T cell receptor (beta chain) is described in this entry. This sample stems from a study of blood T cell repertoires in COVID-19. About the research overall: Samples taken during acute and convalescent COVID-19 were collected in the United States, Italy and Spain.

The CDR3 consists of 15 residues. Trimming stripped 0 bases from V and 2 bases from J, with 11 bases between. Germline V gene sequence: CDR1 SGDLS, CDR2 YYNGEE. Using immunoSEQ multiplex PCR, the repertoire was profiled, and TCRdb retains in-frame clones only, with some absent. This table has 400,000 to 500,000 clones, roughly 88% appearing once. Symptom resolution, clearance, or two negative PCRs marked the recovered donors of Cohort 3. The sequenced sample consisted of PBMCs or T cells enriched from blood (not recorded which). The chain is built from TRBV9 and TRBJ2-5; maybe TRBD1 (5 bases). This TCR was recovered from a woman aged 40-49 years who had recovered from COVID-19. In DNA, the CDR3 is TGTGCCAGCAGCGTAGCTCTAGGGGTTCAAGAGACCCAGTACTTC. It encodes CASSVALGVQETQYF.